These 26 T cell receptor beta chains share one sample of origin, sequenced in a study of spatial heterogeneity in lung cancer. Time point given: sample taken at primary tumor resection. Whole RNA came from tumor, nontumor lung or frozen PBMC and was sequenced without being sorted. TCRdb ran MiXCR on the 5' RACE reads and lists one entry per CDR3 protein. The repertoire has over a thousand distinct CDR3 sequences, approximately 44% of them found once; the top ten carry over 35%. The sample was PBMCs, taken at surgery. The receptors were sampled from a female donor with early-stage non-small cell lung cancer.

This CDR3 is CASSYSNYRGGSGANVLTF. DNA of the CDR3: TGTGCCAGCAGTTACTCGAATTACCGGGGAGGCTCCGGGGCCAACGTCCTGACTTTC. The chain is built from TRBV6-2 or TRBV6-3 and TRBJ2-6; a possible D gene is TRBD2 (6 bases). Trimming shortened V by 0 bases and J by 4 bases, and 19 bases separated the two germline ends. Germline values: CDR1 MNHEY, CDR2 SVGEGT. The CDR3 extends over 19 amino acids.

Sample share makes this clonotype medium-sized. The V call is TRBV6-1, the J call TRBJ2-7; D is possibly TRBD1 or TRBD2 (6 bases each). The V gene's germline CDR1 is MNHNS and CDR2 SASEGT. Trimming pared 2 bases from V and 4 bases from J, leaving 15 bases between. The CDR3 covers 15 residues. The CDR3 DNA is TGTGCCAGCAGTGAATTGACCGGGGGCGAGTACGAGCAGTACTTC. As protein: CASSELTGGEYEQYF.

The CDR3 here is CASSVDFSSSYNEQFF. The DNA of the CDR3 is TGTGCCAGCAGCGTTGACTTCTCGAGCTCCTACAATGAGCAGTTCTTC. The V gene is TRBV9, the J gene TRBJ2-1, with D uncertain. This CDR3 has 16 amino acids. Trimming removed 2 bases at V and 0 bases at J, with 12 bases between. CDR1 and CDR2 (germline): SGDLS, YYNGEE.

The V gene is TRBV5-1, the J gene TRBJ2-6; D is unclear. Trimming removed 3 bases at V and 0 bases at J, with 13 bases between. CDR1 and CDR2 from the germline V gene are SGHRS and YFSETQ. The CDR3 contains 17 residues. DNA for the CDR3: TGCGCCAGCAGCTCCGGCAAGAAGGGCTCTGGGGCCAACGTCCTGACTTTC. It translates to CASSSGKKGSGANVLTF.

The chain links TRBV7-6 to TRBJ1-1; 11 bases agree with TRBD1. The CDR3 has 14 amino acids. The germline gives CDR1 SGHVS, CDR2 FNYEAQ. With V trimmed by 5 bases and J by 5 bases, 4 bases remained unmatched. The DNA for the CDR3 is TGTGCCAGCAGCCAGGGACAGGGGGGAACTGAAGCTTTCTTT. Translating it yields CASSQGQGGTEAFF. The full variable domain, in which reference TRBV7-6 and TRBJ1-1 provide the parts outside the CDR3, is GAGVSQSPRYKVTKRGQDVALRCDPISGHVSLYWYRQALGQGPEFLTYFNYEAQQDKSGLPNDRFSAERPEGSISTLTIQRTEQRDSAMYRCASSQGQGGTEAFFGQGTRLTVV.

The chain has TRBV14 and TRBJ2-7; D may be TRBD2 (5 bases). The germline V gene has CDR1 SGHDN and CDR2 FVKESK. The CDR3 sequence is 14 residues long. Trimming took 2 bases from V and 4 from J, leaving 12 bases between them. The CDR3 sequence: CASSQPGSYYEQYF. The CDR3 DNA reads as TGTGCCAGCAGCCAACCGGGATCGTATTACGAGCAGTACTTC.

The CDR3 DNA is TGTGCCAGCAGCCCTCGGACTAGCGGGACTCTCTACAATGAGCAGTTCTTC. Protein: CASSPRTSGTLYNEQFF. The chain has TRBV11-3 and TRBJ2-1; TRBD2 aligns across 12 bases. CDR3 length: 17 residues. The germline CDR1 and CDR2 sequences are SGHNT and YENEEA. The V gene end was trimmed by 5 bases and the J gene end by 3 bases; junction bases not matched to a gene: 8.

V and J are TRBV5-1 and TRBJ2-3; the D is unclear. The germline V and J ends were trimmed by 0 bases and 4 bases, with 9 bases remaining between them. Germline CDR1 is SGHRS and CDR2 is YFSETQ. CDR3 size: 14 residues. CDR3 DNA: TGCGCCAGCAGCTTGGCCGGGCCACCAGATACGCAGTATTTT. Residues: CASSLAGPPDTQYF.

This clonotype was observed a handful of times. CDR3 bases: TGTGCCACCAGCAGCTACAGGGGGAACACTGAAGCTTTCTTT. Residues: CATSSYRGNTEAFF. The gene calls are TRBV15 and TRBJ1-1; 7 bases match TRBD1. Germline trimming cut 3 bases from V and 1 base from J; bases unmatched to any gene: 2. The CDR3 is 14 residues long. Germline values: CDR1 LNHNV, CDR2 YYDKDF (reference sequence). The whole variable domain, filled in from reference TRBV15 and TRBJ1-1, reads DAMVIQNPRYQVTQFGKPVTLSCSQTLNHNVMYWYQQKSSQAPKLLFHYYDKDFNNEADTPDNFQSRRPNTSFCFLDIRSPGLGDTAMYLCATSSYRGNTEAFFGQGTRLTVV.

This clonotype is large by share. The chain combines TRBV14 with TRBJ2-1; no definite D call. V gave up 6 bases and J gave up 0 bases, with 6 bases separating them. Germline V gives CDR1 SGHDN, CDR2 FVKESK. The CDR3 totals 13 residues. The CDR3 DNA follows: TGTGCCAGCAGGGCCACCTCCTACAATGAGCAGTTCTTC. Protein: CASRATSYNEQFF.

In its sample, this clonotype was seen a few times. The chain links TRBV29-1 to TRBJ2-2; 7 bases are a match to TRBD1. The V gene end was trimmed by 4 bases and the J gene end by 8 bases; junction bases not matched to a gene: 10. The CDR3 spans 14 residues. CDR1 and CDR2 from the germline V gene are SQVTM and ANQGSEA. DNA for the CDR3: TGCAGCGTTGGACAGGGCTCCAAGGGGGGGGAGCTGTTTTTT. Translation gives CSVGQGSKGGELFF.

In its sample, this clonotype was seen a few times. The V and J genes are TRBV6-5 and TRBJ2-7; D is uncertain. CDR1 MNHEY and CDR2 SVGAGI come from the germline V gene. This CDR3 spans 13 amino acids. V was trimmed by 6 bases and J by 2 bases, leaving 11 bases between them. The CDR3 loop reads CASSPRPTYEQYF. DNA of the CDR3: TGTGCCAGCAGCCCCCGTCCAACCTACGAGCAGTACTTC.

The rearrangement joins TRBV5-1 to TRBJ1-1; TRBD1 agrees at 8 bases. This CDR3 is built from 17 residues. The germline gives CDR1 SGHRS, CDR2 YFSETQ. The J segment lost 5 bases and the V segment lost 0 bases, leaving 12 bases of the junction unmatched. CDR3 nucleotide sequence: TGCGCCAGCAGCTTGGCCAGGGGGACAGGTGCAAGGACTGAAGCTTTCTTT. It encodes CASSLARGTGARTEAFF.

The V call is TRBV19, the J call TRBJ2-2; no reliable D call. The CDR3 covers 13 residues. Trimming shortened V by 4 bases and J by 0 bases, and 3 bases separated the two germline ends. CDR1 LNHDA and CDR2 SQIVND come from the germline V gene (reference sequence). The DNA of the CDR3 is TGTGCCAGTAGTAACCCGAACACCGGGGAGCTGTTTTTT. It codes for CASSNPNTGELFF.

This chain connects TRBV20-1 to TRBJ2-5, with D possibly TRBD2 on 5 matching bases. V lost 8 bases and J lost 2, with 15 bases in between. Germline assignment: CDR1 DFQATT and CDR2 SNEGSKA (reference sequence). The CDR3 loop spans 13 amino acids. The CDR3 nucleotides are TGCAGTTATTTAGGGAGCGGACAAGAGACCCAGTACTTC. This codes for CSYLGSGQETQYF.

This clonotype was found a few times. The chain has TRBV9 and TRBJ2-2; D is perhaps TRBD1 (5 bases). V dropped 0 bases and J dropped 1 base, with 7 bases sitting between them. The CDR3 consists of 15 residues. From germline, CDR1 is SGDLS and CDR2 YYNGEE. The CDR3 loop is CASSVEGLNTGELFF. The CDR3 DNA is TGTGCCAGCAGCGTAGAGGGGTTGAACACCGGGGAGCTGTTTTTT.

The chain recombines TRBV20-1 with TRBJ2-2; D ambiguous. V lost 6 bases and J 0 bases, leaving 20 bases between the germline ends. CDR1 is DFQATT, CDR2 SNEGSKA, per germline (reference sequence). CDR3 length: 17 residues. The CDR3 loop reads CSAVATFRSTNTGELFF. CDR3 DNA: TGCAGTGCCGTGGCCACCTTCAGGTCAACGAACACCGGGGAGCTGTTTTTT.

This clonotype was seen only a few times. The chain joins TRBV9 to TRBJ2-5; D gene uncertain. The germline V and J ends were trimmed by 7 bases and 5 bases, with 9 bases remaining between them. The V gene's germline CDR1 is SGDLS and CDR2 YYNGEE. CDR3 length: 11 residues. The CDR3 protein is CASGGIETQYF. As DNA, the CDR3 is TGTGCCAGCGGTGGGATTGAGACCCAGTACTTC. Full variable domain (outside the CDR3, taken from reference TRBV9 and TRBJ2-5): DSGVTQTPKHLITATGQRVTLRCSPRSGDLSVYWYQQSLDQGLQFLIQYYNGEERAKGNILERFSAQQFPDLHSELNLSSLELGDSALYFCASGGIETQYFGPGTRLLVL.

The genes are TRBV5-6 and TRBJ2-2; D is possibly TRBD2 (6 bases). This CDR3 is built from 11 residues. Germline CDR1 and CDR2: SGHDT and YYEEEE. Trimming took 5 bases from V and 9 from J, leaving 8 bases between them. The CDR3 region has the DNA TGTGCCAGCAGAGGGAGGCGGGAGCTGTTTTTT. It codes for CASRGRRELFF.

V is TRBV28 and J is TRBJ2-5; D uncertain. The germline V and J ends were trimmed by 4 bases and 7 bases, with 10 bases remaining between them. The germline V gene encodes CDR1 MDHEN and CDR2 SYDVKM. The CDR3 is 12 residues long. As DNA, the CDR3 is TGTGCCAGCAGTTCCGGGCAGCTGACCCAGTACTTC. Translated: CASSSGQLTQYF.

J is TRBJ1-5 and V is TRBV19, with D maybe TRBD1 (5 bases). CDR3 length equals 15 residues. V shed 8 bases and J shed 2 bases, with 16 bases lying between them. CDR1 is LNHDA, CDR2 SQIVND, per germline (reference sequence). The CDR3 nucleotides read TGTGCCAGTCAACCCAAGGGACTGGGCAATCAGCCCCAGCATTTT. Amino acid sequence: CASQPKGLGNQPQHF.

V is TRBV28 and J is TRBJ2-7, with TRBD1 identical over 12 bases. V gave up 4 bases and J gave up 7 bases; unmatched junction bases: 14. CDR1 is MDHEN, CDR2 SYDVKM, per germline. This CDR3 is built from 17 residues. The CDR3 here is CASSSPNTGTGGYEQYF. The CDR3 bases are TGTGCCAGCAGTTCCCCGAACACCGGGACAGGGGGCTATGAGCAGTACTTC.

The chain has TRBV11-2 and TRBJ2-7; D gene unclear. The V and J ends lost 4 bases and 5 bases respectively, with 6 bases between them. The CDR3 is 11 amino acids. Germline assignment: CDR1 SGHAT and CDR2 FQNNGV. As DNA, the CDR3 is TGTGCCAGCAGCTACCGAGACGAGCAGTACTTC. This codes for CASSYRDEQYF. Full variable domain (outside the CDR3, taken from reference TRBV11-2 and TRBJ2-7): EAGVAQSPRYKIIEKRQSVAFWCNPISGHATLYWYQQILGQGPKLLIQFQNNGVVDDSQLPKDRFSAERLKGVDSTLKIQPAKLEDSAVYLCASSYRDEQYFGPGTRLTVT.

This clonotype was found once. A junction end diverges from the germline sequence, so it may reflect a read error. The rearrangement uses TRBV6-6 and TRBJ2-3; the D gene could be TRBD1 or TRBD2 (5 bases each). The germline CDR1 and CDR2 sequences are MNHNY and SVGAGI (reference sequence). This CDR3 contains 12 residues. The CDR3, as DNA: TGTGCCAGCAGTGGGGACGTGAGCCCCCCGTATTTC. It encodes CASSGDVSPPYF.

This clonotype has ten or more counts. This sequence joins TRBV7-9 and TRBJ2-2; D might be TRBD1 (5 bases). V shed 5 bases and J shed 7 bases, with 14 bases lying between them. Per germline, CDR1 SEHNR and CDR2 FQNEAQ (reference sequence). The CDR3 has 14 amino acids. In DNA form, the CDR3 reads TGTGCCAGCAGCCCAGGGTTTCAGAGCGGGGAGCTGTTTTTT. Translation gives CASSPGFQSGELFF.

The CDR3 protein is CASTSPGLAGFSSYNEQFF. In DNA, the CDR3 is TGTGCCAGTACTTCCCCCGGCCTAGCGGGGTTTAGCTCCTACAATGAGCAGTTCTTC. J is TRBJ2-1 and V is TRBV19, with 9 bases identical to TRBD2. Germline CDR1 reads LNHDA; CDR2 reads SQIVND (reference sequence). J lost 0 bases, V lost 7 bases, and 16 bases had no gene match. The CDR3 extends over 19 amino acids.